This paragraph reports one TCR beta chain. Its antigen is unidentified. The sample is drawn from a study of beta chain features in type 1 diabetes. Looked up from germline, CDR1 is KGHSH and CDR2 is LQKENI. Trimming took 1 base from V and 4 from J; bases not matched to a gene: 2. This CDR3 has 15 amino acids. Whole-study results and caveats: TCRB CDR3s from Type 1 diabetes patients were moderately but significantly shorter in all four CD4+ subsets. Resolution of whether HLA type affects TCRB rearrangement was not achieved here.

The entirety of the isolated RNA underwent reverse transcription, so expressed TCRB transcripts were sequenced. Assay: immunoSEQ multiplex PCR; the TCRdb copy retains only in-frame clones and omits some. The profile shows hundreds of thousands of clones, around 15% of them singletons. Sample: naive CD4+ T cells from blood. The receptor was isolated from a man between 18 and 35 years old with type 1 diabetes. The rearrangement uses TRBV18 and TRBJ1-1, with 11 bases lining up with TRBD1. The CDR3 DNA reads as TGTGCCAGCTCACCACAGGGACAGGGGGGCACTGAAGCTTTCTTT. Its translation is CASSPQGQGGTEAFF.